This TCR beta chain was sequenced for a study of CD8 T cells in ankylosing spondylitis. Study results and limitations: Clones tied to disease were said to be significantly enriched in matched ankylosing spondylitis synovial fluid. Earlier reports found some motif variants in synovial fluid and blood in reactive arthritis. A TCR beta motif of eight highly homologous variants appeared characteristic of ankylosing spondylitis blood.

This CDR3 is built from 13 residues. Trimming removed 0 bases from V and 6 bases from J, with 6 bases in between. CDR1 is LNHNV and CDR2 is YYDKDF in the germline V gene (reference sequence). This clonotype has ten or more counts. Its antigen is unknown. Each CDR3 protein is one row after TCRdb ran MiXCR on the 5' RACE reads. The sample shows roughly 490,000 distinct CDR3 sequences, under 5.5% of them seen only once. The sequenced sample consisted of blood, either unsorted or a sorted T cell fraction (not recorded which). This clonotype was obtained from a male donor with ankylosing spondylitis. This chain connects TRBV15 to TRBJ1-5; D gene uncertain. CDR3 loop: CATSRDLVQPQHF. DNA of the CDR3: TGTGCCACCAGCAGAGATCTTGTTCAGCCCCAGCATTTT. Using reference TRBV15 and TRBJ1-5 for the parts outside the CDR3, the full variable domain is DAMVIQNPRYQVTQFGKPVTLSCSQTLNHNVMYWYQQKSSQAPKLLFHYYDKDFNNEADTPDNFQSRRPNTSFCFLDIRSPGLGDTAMYLCATSRDLVQPQHFGDGTRLSIL.